This entry concerns a single TCR beta chain. What it recognizes is unknown. The data belong to a study of a mutant IDH1 vaccine in newly diagnosed glioma. Study observations and caveats: Researchers report vaccine-induced immune responses in just under 95% of patients.

Sequenced by immunoSEQ multiplex PCR; TCRdb stores in-frame clones only, minus some. The profile shows around 32,000 clones, around three quarters of them singletons. Sample time point: week 35, safety follow-up. Vaccine doses each comprised 300 ug of mutant IDH1 20-mer peptide, with topical imiquimod. The V and J ends lost 0 bases and 5 bases, in that order; junction bases with no gene match: 9. Germline CDR1 and CDR2: MNHEY and SMNVEV (reference sequence). The length of the CDR3 is 17 residues. This clonotype was obtained from a man between 35 and 55 years old with glioma. Some clones in this sample may be carry-over from other donors' samples. The chain combines TRBV27 with TRBJ1-2; 10 nucleotides align to TRBD1. The sequencing used PBMCs, collected from a glioma patient whose treatment included an IDH1 peptide vaccine. CDR3 bases: TGTGCCAGCAGTTTATCGAGTGACAGGGGGCTATCATATGGCTACACCTTC. This sequence encodes CASSLSSDRGLSYGYTF.